This TCR beta chain was identified during a study of T-cell reconstitution after alpha-beta-depleted transplantation in children. A library of TCRbeta sequences, prepared with unique molecular identifiers, was generated. TCRdb reprocessed the PCR reads with MiXCR, giving one entry per CDR3 protein. This sample carries about 580,000 distinct CDR3 sequences, under 30% of them seen once, and the ten largest clones take roughly 15%. The table lists this clonotype with many counts. Its antigen is unknown. The study's findings and limits: Several hundred graft clones that had expanded were reportedly the source of alpha-beta T cells about two months after transplant. Hyperexpanded clones declined; after one year, newly produced T cells mostly supplied diversity. Surviving recipient T cells and thymic progenitors underlay high day-60 TCRbeta diversity in some patients.

The CDR3 is 9 amino acids. Trimming left V 7 bases short and J 5 bases short, with 4 bases between. CDR1 and CDR2 from the germline V gene are DFQATT and SNEGSKA (reference sequence). The source material was PBMCs, mostly from graft donor cells, sampled 360 days after TCRalphabeta/CD19-depleted stem cell transplant. The TCR was taken from a boy under two years old who had a stem cell transplant for acute myeloid leukemia, so the T cells may come from the graft donor. The chain employs TRBV20-1 and TRBJ2-3; D remains ambiguous. CDR3 sequence: CSGRDTQYF. In DNA form, the CDR3 reads TGCAGTGGGAGAGATACGCAGTATTTT.